This is a list of T cell receptor beta chains from one sample in a study of cytomegalovirus exposure and HLA in healthy donors. Generated by immunoSEQ multiplex PCR, the TCRdb table keeps only in-frame clones and is missing some. This table has approximately 180,000 clones, 86% appearing once. The sequenced material came from PBMCs. The origin of the receptors is a woman in her late teens or twenties in good health and CMV-seronegative. Both conserved end residues are part of each CDR3. D genes are given only for firm matches. Part of the rows lack a size; the others show once, few, many or a class for expanded clones.

v_gene,j_gene,d_gene,abundance,CDR3aa,CDR3nt
TRBV30,TRBJ2-3,TRBD2,.,CAWDLSGGITDTQYF,TGTGCCTGGGACCTTAGCGGGGGGATCACAGATACGCAGTATTTT
TRBV6-1,TRBJ1-2,.,.,CASSPQGYGYTF,TGTGCCAGCAGTCCCCAGGGATATGGCTACACCTTC
TRBV6-5,TRBJ2-7,.,.,CASSILSYEQYF,TGTGCCAGCTCCATACTTTCCTACGAGCAGTACTTC
TRBV5-1,TRBJ2-2,TRBD1,.,CASSHGGQGHTGELFF,TGCGCCAGCAGCCATGGCGGACAGGGGCACACCGGGGAGCTGTTTTTT
TRBV19,TRBJ2-1,.,.,CASSETGEYNEQFF,TGTGCCAGTAGTGAGACAGGTGAATACAATGAGCAGTTCTTC
TRBV10-3,TRBJ1-2,TRBD1,.,CAMGDRGDYGYTF,TGTGCCATGGGGGACAGGGGGGACTATGGCTACACCTTC
TRBV6-6,TRBJ1-1,.,.,CASSPPGGNAEAFF,TGTGCCAGCAGTCCCCCGGGGGGGAATGCTGAAGCTTTCTTT
TRBV18,TRBJ1-1,TRBD1,.,CASSPPTGGLSTEAFF,TGTGCCAGCTCACCACCAACAGGGGGCTTGAGCACTGAAGCTTTCTTT
TRBV4-1,TRBJ2-7,TRBD2,few,CASSQGASGTYEQYF,TGCGCCAGCAGCCAAGGCGCTAGCGGGACCTACGAGCAGTACTTC
TRBV5-4,TRBJ2-5,.,.,CASKRGGDQETQYF,TGTGCCAGCAAAAGGGGGGGAGACCAAGAGACCCAGTACTTC
TRBV29-1,TRBJ1-1,.,once,CSVGVGGTEAFF,TGCAGCGTTGGGGTCGGGGGCACTGAAGCTTTCTTT
TRBV15,TRBJ1-1,.,.,CATSRDLAGRAFF,TGTGCCACCAGCAGAGATCTTGCAGGGCGAGCTTTCTTT
TRBV4-2,TRBJ2-1,TRBD2,.,CASSQEASGRGHEQFF,TGTGCCAGCAGCCAAGAGGCTAGCGGGAGGGGTCATGAGCAGTTCTTC
TRBV30,TRBJ1-5,.,few,CAWSDNNGQPQHF,TGTGCCTGGAGTGATAATAACGGGCAGCCCCAGCATTTT
TRBV4-2,TRBJ2-3,.,.,CASSQDGVKWTNTDTQYF,TGTGCCAGCAGCCAAGACGGCGTTAAGTGGACAAACACAGATACGCAGTATTTT
TRBV19,TRBJ2-2,.,.,CASSINSLNTGELFF,TGTGCCAGTAGTATAAATAGCCTGAACACCGGGGAGCTGTTTTTT
TRBV5-6,TRBJ1-6,TRBD1,.,CASSLRTGGSSYNSPLHF,TGTGCCAGCAGCTTACGGACAGGGGGAAGCTCCTATAATTCACCCCTCCACTTT
TRBV7-3,TRBJ1-2,TRBD1,once,CASSLVALKIPGTGGDGYTF,TGTGCCAGCAGCTTAGTAGCACTTAAGATACCCGGGACAGGGGGCGATGGCTACACCTTC
TRBV2,TRBJ1-3,TRBD1,.,CASSPGQGNTIYF,TGTGCCAGCAGTCCGGGACAGGGAAACACCATATATTTT
TRBV5-6,TRBJ2-2,.,.,CASSRRSGREFTGELFF,TGTGCCAGCAGCCGTCGGTCGGGAAGAGAGTTCACCGGGGAGCTGTTTTTT
TRBV4-2,TRBJ1-4,.,.,CASSQEGSRGGEKLFF,TGTGCCAGCAGCCAAGAAGGTAGCAGGGGTGGTGAAAAACTGTTTTTT
TRBV28,TRBJ1-5,TRBD1,.,CASKKTGNEQPQHF,TGTGCCAGCAAGAAGACAGGGAACGAACAGCCCCAGCATTTT
TRBV5-1,TRBJ1-2,.,.,CASSYAGADYGYTF,TGCGCCAGCAGCTACGCGGGGGCTGACTATGGCTACACCTTC
TRBV2,TRBJ1-5,.,.,CASSDHQGPQPQHF,TGTGCCAGCAGTGACCATCAGGGCCCTCAGCCCCAGCATTTT
TRBV10-3,TRBJ2-5,.,.,CAIAADQETQYF,TGTGCCATCGCGGCAGACCAAGAGACCCAGTACTTC
TRBV4-2,TRBJ2-1,.,.,CASSQGGLENEQFF,TGTGCCAGCAGCCAAGGGGGGCTCGAGAATGAGCAGTTCTTC
TRBV10-3,TRBJ1-5,TRBD1,.,CAISATGGGNQPQHF,TGTGCCATCAGTGCGACAGGGGGCGGCAATCAGCCCCAGCATTTT
TRBV2,TRBJ1-2,.,.,CASSEDSGYGYTF,TGTGCCAGCAGTGAAGACTCCGGGTATGGCTACACCTTC
TRBV5-1,TRBJ2-1,TRBD2,.,CASSKGLADDNEQFF,TGCGCCAGCAGCAAGGGACTAGCGGACGACAATGAGCAGTTCTTC
TRBV6-5,TRBJ1-2,TRBD1,.,CASSYSRTGGYTF,TGTGCCAGCAGTTACAGCCGAACAGGGGGGTACACCTTC
TRBV12-5,TRBJ1-1,TRBD1,.,CASGLGRTGGTEAFF,TGTGCTAGTGGTTTGGGCCGGACAGGAGGGACTGAAGCTTTCTTT
TRBV5-1,TRBJ2-7,.,.,CASSLGGKSYEQYF,TGCGCCAGCAGCTTGGGCGGGAAATCCTACGAGCAGTACTTC
TRBV7-6,TRBJ2-5,.,.,CASRMASQETQYF,TGTGCCAGCAGAATGGCCTCCCAAGAGACCCAGTACTTC
TRBV19,TRBJ1-2,.,.,CASSIGRNGYTF,TGTGCCAGTAGTATAGGGAGGAATGGCTACACCTTC
TRBV29-1,TRBJ2-1,.,.,CSVEVSWQGNIGEQFF,TGCAGCGTTGAAGTTAGCTGGCAGGGGAATATCGGTGAGCAGTTCTTC
TRBV12-5,TRBJ1-2,.,.,CASGLVWTEGNYGYTF,TGTGCTAGTGGTTTGGTGTGGACAGAGGGAAACTATGGCTACACCTTC
TRBV11-3,TRBJ1-6,.,once,CASSLKGGSPLHF,TGTGCCAGCAGCTTGAAAGGGGGTTCACCCCTCCACTTT
TRBV7-8,TRBJ2-1,TRBD1,.,CASSLRQGRDEQFF,TGTGCCAGCAGCCTTAGACAGGGTAGGGATGAGCAGTTCTTC
TRBV27,TRBJ2-3,TRBD2,once,CASSFRRSSAGVDTQYF,TGTGCCAGCAGTTTTCGGCGAAGCTCAGCGGGAGTAGATACGCAGTATTTT
TRBV30,TRBJ2-5,TRBD1,.,CAWKWTGGRETQYF,TGTGCCTGGAAGTGGACAGGGGGAAGGGAGACCCAGTACTTC
TRBV7-6,TRBJ2-7,.,few,CASSLGAGGFSYEQYF,TGTGCCAGCAGCTTAGGGGCGGGCGGATTCTCCTACGAGCAGTACTTC
TRBV6-1,TRBJ2-7,TRBD2,.,CASRGGTREQYF,TGTGCCAGCAGGGGCGGGACTAGGGAGCAGTACTTC
TRBV10-3,TRBJ2-3,TRBD2,.,CAIRGQGLRGADTQYF,TGTGCCATACGGGGCCAGGGACTCCGGGGGGCAGATACGCAGTATTTT
TRBV5-1,TRBJ1-4,TRBD1,.,CASSLGQGGEKLFF,TGCGCCAGCAGCTTGGGACAGGGAGGTGAAAAACTGTTTTTT
TRBV2,TRBJ2-1,TRBD2,.,CASSAREGYNEQFF,TGTGCCAGCAGTGCCCGGGAGGGCTACAATGAGCAGTTCTTC
TRBV6-1,TRBJ2-2,.,.,CASSAAGRINTGELFF,TGTGCCAGCAGTGCTGCGGGACGGATTAACACCGGGGAGCTGTTTTTT
TRBV5-1,TRBJ2-3,.,.,CASSLVGNTDTQYF,TGCGCCAGCAGCTTGGTGGGCAACACAGATACGCAGTATTTT
TRBV30,TRBJ2-4,.,.,CAWSGVWGIAKNIQYF,TGTGCCTGGAGTGGAGTCTGGGGCATAGCCAAAAACATTCAGTACTTC
TRBV12-1,TRBJ2-1,.,.,CASSFSPYSSYNEQFF,TGTGCCAGCAGCTTTTCCCCCTACTCTTCCTACAATGAGCAGTTCTTC
TRBV5-1,TRBJ1-1,TRBD1,.,CASSLGQGAQTEAFF,TGCGCCAGCAGCTTGGGACAGGGGGCGCAAACTGAAGCTTTCTTT
TRBV6-5,TRBJ1-1,.,once,CASSLGDTEAFF,TGTGCCAGCAGTCTCGGGGACACTGAAGCTTTCTTT
TRBV5-1,TRBJ2-7,TRBD2,.,CASSVPLAGSSYEQYF,TGCGCCAGCAGCGTCCCCCTAGCGGGAAGCTCCTACGAGCAGTACTTC
TRBV5-1,TRBJ2-7,.,few,CASSIYYEQYF,TGCGCCAGCAGCATCTACTACGAGCAGTACTTC
TRBV19,TRBJ1-2,.,.,CASSIRGFDTF,TGTGCCAGTAGTATCCGAGGGTTTGACACCTTC
TRBV19,TRBJ2-7,TRBD1,once,CASRPRDRITYEQYF,TGTGCCAGTAGACCCCGGGACAGGATTACCTACGAGCAGTACTTC